This note documents a single T cell receptor beta chain sequence. In the study's own analysis: Reference gene primer amplification in the assay estimated nucleated cell counts. The repertoire was sequenced with immunoSEQ multiplex PCR; TCRdb's copy has only in-frame clones and lacks some. For V, J and clone size, that table is used; D and trimming come from the DNA. The data contain roughly 200,000 clones, approximately 83% of them singletons. This specimen belongs to a study of blood T cell repertoires in COVID-19. The overall study: Samples came from the United States, Italy and Spain, spanning acute and convalescent COVID-19. PBMCs, B-cell-depleted T cells, or T cells were the source of the cDNA or gDNA that made up the material.

Sequencing was done on a sample of peripheral blood. The TCR was taken from a man in his sixties with acute or convalescent COVID-19.

The CDR3, as DNA: TGTGCCAGCAGCCCGACGGGGAACTATGGCTACACCTTC. This translates into CASSPTGNYGYTF. The V and J genes are TRBV3-1 (or the pseudogene TRBV3-2) and TRBJ1-2; the D is unclear. V was pared by 4 bases and J by 2 bases, with 8 bases between. The CDR3 consists of 13 residues. Germline CDR1 and CDR2: LGHDT and YNNKEL (reference sequence).